This passage covers 12 T cell receptor beta chains from one sample sequenced in a study of T cell responses to AZD1222 COVID-19 vaccine. Libraries were prepared by immunoSEQ multiplex PCR; TCRdb keeps only in-frame clonotypes and omits some of them. The sample lists some 150,000 clones, 88% occurring once. The sequenced sample was peripheral blood, obtained after recovery from COVID-19. Source of these receptors: an adult who had recovered from COVID-19.

The chain carries TRBV5-6 and TRBJ2-1, with 9 bases that match TRBD1. Losses at the gene ends were 4 bases for V and 7 bases for J; bases not matched to a gene: 3. The germline V gene encodes CDR1 SGHDT and CDR2 YYEEEE. This CDR3 comprises 13 residues. The CDR3: CASSPGTGNEQFF. The CDR3 region has the DNA TGTGCCAGCAGCCCCGGGACAGGGAATGAGCAGTTCTTC.

The chain links TRBV27 to TRBJ2-5; D call uncertain. Trimming shortened V by 5 bases and J by 5 bases, and 15 bases separated the two germline ends. In germline, CDR1 is MNHEY, CDR2 SMNVEV (reference sequence). This CDR3 contains 14 residues. The CDR3 DNA reads TGTGCCAGCAGTCCATCCCCCGGAGCTGAGACCCAGTACTTC. It translates to CASSPSPGAETQYF.

The chain employs TRBV12-3 or TRBV12-4 and TRBJ2-5; D remains unclear. V was shortened by 2 bases and J by 1 base, with 5 bases between the two germline ends. The CDR3 totals 13 residues. The CDR3 loop reads CASSLRVQETQYF. The CDR3 nucleotides are TGTGCCAGCAGTTTAAGGGTCCAAGAGACCCAGTACTTC.

This chain uses TRBV7-6 with TRBJ2-7; 11 nucleotides align to TRBD1. The germline CDR1 and CDR2 sequences are SGHVS and FNYEAQ. Unmatched junction bases numbered 6, after V lost 7 bases and J lost 7 bases. This CDR3 contains 13 residues. CDR3 coding DNA: TGTGCCAGCAAGGGGACAGGGGGAGGAGAGCAGTACTTC. Its translation: CASKGTGGGEQYF.

V gene TRBV28 combines with J gene TRBJ1-5; D is uncertain. Germline CDR1 MDHEN, CDR2 SYDVKM. V was shortened by 8 bases and J by 0 bases, with 5 bases between the two germline ends. This CDR3 has 12 amino acids. CDR3 sequence reads: CASRISNQPQHF. For the CDR3, the DNA is TGTGCCAGCCGGATTAGCAATCAGCCCCAGCATTTT.

The chain employs TRBV7-2 and TRBJ2-7, with TRBD2 matching 9 bases. Germline values: CDR1 SGHTA, CDR2 FQGNSA. This CDR3 is 18 amino acids long. The ends lost 1 base at V and 6 bases at J; junction bases unmatched: 16. The CDR3 loop reads CASSLVIGRGGSPFEQYF. The CDR3 DNA follows: TGTGCCAGCAGCTTAGTAATAGGGCGGGGGGGCTCTCCATTCGAGCAGTACTTC.

The chain carries TRBV24-1 and TRBJ1-2; possibly TRBD1 for D (5 bases). The germline V and J ends were trimmed by 5 bases and 4 bases, with 13 bases remaining between them. This CDR3 contains 14 residues. Germline-derived CDR1 and CDR2 are KGHDR and SFDVKD. CDR3 DNA: TGTGCCACCAGTGGCCAGGACACGGGCTATGGCTACACCTTC. Translated, it gives CATSGQDTGYGYTF.

This chain links TRBV7-8 with TRBJ2-5; D is unresolved. The germline CDR1 and CDR2 sequences are SGHVS and FQNEAQ. The CDR3 spans 15 residues. V was clipped by 0 bases and J by 9 bases, with 17 bases between them. The CDR3 spells CASSLAVAALAAQYF. CDR3 DNA: TGTGCCAGCAGCTTAGCGGTGGCTGCCCTTGCGGCCCAGTACTTC.

The chain joins TRBV5-1 to TRBJ2-7, with no clear D. Germline CDR1 reads SGHRS; CDR2 reads YFSETQ. Trimming took 5 bases from V and 1 from J, leaving 10 bases between them. The CDR3 is 13 residues long. The DNA for the CDR3 is TGCGCCAGCAGTTATATGGGGTCCTACGAGCAGTACTTC. Amino acids: CASSYMGSYEQYF.

V gene TRBV6-5 combines with J gene TRBJ1-1, with TRBD1 matching 8 bases. Germline CDR1 reads MNHEY; CDR2 reads SVGAGI. This CDR3 is 15 amino acids long. J lost 0 bases, V lost 5 bases, and 5 bases had no gene match. CDR3 in amino acids: CASSRDRFMNTEAFF. Written as DNA, the CDR3 is TGTGCCAGCAGTCGGGACAGGTTCATGAACACTGAAGCTTTCTTT.

The rearrangement joins TRBV7-9 to TRBJ2-1; no firm D call. Trimming removed 7 bases at V and 6 bases at J, with 19 bases between. The length of the CDR3 is 15 residues. CDR1 and CDR2 from the germline V gene are SEHNR and FQNEAQ (reference sequence). The CDR3 loop reads CASISLVGRPNEQFF. CDR3 bases: TGTGCCAGCATCTCCTTAGTGGGCAGACCCAATGAGCAGTTCTTC.

The sample holds one count of this clone. The V gene is TRBV29-1, the J gene TRBJ1-3; the D gene is possibly TRBD1 (6 bases). The V gene's germline CDR1 is SQVTM and CDR2 ANQGSEA. The CDR3 extends over 11 amino acids. The V end lost 7 bases, the J end lost 4 bases, and 8 bases lay between the germline ends. The chain's CDR3 is CSAGEGNTIYF. Written as DNA, the CDR3 is TGCAGCGCAGGGGAAGGAAACACCATATATTTT.